This is a list of T cell receptor beta chains from one sample in a study of PD-L1 blockade in urothelial cancer. The assay was immunoSEQ multiplex PCR, and TCRdb's table has in-frame clones only and misses some. The sample holds 56,000 or so clones, roughly 84% seen once. Material: PBMCs, obtained around atezolizumab (anti-PD-L1) treatment. Receptors were obtained from a man in his fifties or sixties with urothelial cancer. Each CDR3 is given with its conserved first and last residue. Each record gives: D gene, V gene, J gene, CDR3 DNA, CDR3 protein. A D gene is named only where the DNA matches it firmly.

TRBD1	TRBV30	TRBJ1-1	TGTGCCTGGAGTCGACTTCCGGGACAGGGGATTAGCACTGAAGCTTTCTTT	CAWSRLPGQGISTEAFF
TRBD1	TRBV6-1	TRBJ2-7	TGTGCCAGCAGTCCCCGACAGGGCAGGTTTTACGAGCAGTACTTC	CASSPRQGRFYEQYF
NA	TRBV6-5	TRBJ1-4	TGTGCCAGCAGTTCCACCCTGGGCGAAAAACTGTTTTTT	CASSSTLGEKLFF
NA	TRBV6-4	TRBJ2-3	TGTGCCAGCAGTGACCCCCCCAATAGCTTGGCAAGCACAGATACGCAGTATTTT	CASSDPPNSLASTDTQYF
TRBD1	TRBV4-2	TRBJ1-1	TGTGCCAGCAGCCAGGCTAGGACAGGGGGGATTGAAGCTTTCTTT	CASSQARTGGIEAFF
NA	TRBV2	TRBJ1-5	TGTGCCAGCAGTTTAACAGGGAGTCAGCCCCAGCATTTT	CASSLTGSQPQHF
NA	TRBV28	TRBJ2-5	TGTGCCAGCAGCAAAAAACAGTTGACGCGAGAGACCCAGTACTTC	CASSKKQLTRETQYF
NA	TRBV12-5	TRBJ2-3	TGTGCTAGTGGTTTGAGCGGCGGCACAGATACGCAGTATTTT	CASGLSGGTDTQYF
TRBD2	TRBV5-8	TRBJ2-5	TGTGCCAGCAGCTTGGAACTAGCGGGAGGGCCGCGAGAGACCCAGTACTTC	CASSLELAGGPRETQYF
TRBD2	TRBV7-2	TRBJ2-5	TGTGCCAGCAGCTTATCAGCGGGAGGGTGGGAGACCCAGTACTTC	CASSLSAGGWETQYF
TRBD1	TRBV28	TRBJ1-1	TGTGCCAGCAGCAGACAGGGAGTACGAACTGAAGCTTTCTTT	CASSRQGVRTEAFF
TRBD1	TRBV5-5	TRBJ1-5	TGTGCCAGCAGCCCCGGGACAGGCAATCAGCCCCAGCATTTT	CASSPGTGNQPQHF
NA	TRBV4-2	TRBJ2-1	TGTGCCAGCAGCCAAGAAAACCGGAATGAGCAGTTCTTC	CASSQENRNEQFF
TRBD1	TRBV2	TRBJ2-5	TGTGCCAGCAGTGGGGGACAGGTTGGGGCCCAGTACTTC	CASSGGQVGAQYF
NA	TRBV6-5	TRBJ1-2	TGTGCCAGCAGTTACTCAGGTGTCACCGGGGATGGCTACACCTTC	CASSYSGVTGDGYTF
TRBD2	TRBV6-6	TRBJ2-5	TGTGCCAGCAGTCCCGCCGGGACTAGCAGGGAGACCCAGTACTTC	CASSPAGTSRETQYF